This T cell receptor beta chain was retrieved from a study of blood T cell repertoires in COVID-19. Study in general: Whether acute or convalescent, the COVID-19 samples came from the United States, Italy and Spain.

Germline V gene data show CDR1 as SGDLS and CDR2 as YYNGEE. The CDR3 is 17 residues long. The ends were cut back, 1 base at V and 1 base at J, with 16 bases in the middle. Data came from immunoSEQ multiplex PCR; TCRdb stores just in-frame clones and leaves some out. Found here are 200,000 to 250,000 clones, roughly 80% of them singletons; the top ten hold over 15%. This sequence joins TRBV9 and TRBJ2-3, with D possibly matching TRBD1 (7 bases). Input material: peripheral blood. The TCR was taken from a woman older than 75 with active or convalescent COVID-19. The DNA for the CDR3 is TGTGCCAGCAGCGTAAGCAGGGGGGATATAGGCACAGATACGCAGTATTTT. Its translation: CASSVSRGDIGTDTQYF.